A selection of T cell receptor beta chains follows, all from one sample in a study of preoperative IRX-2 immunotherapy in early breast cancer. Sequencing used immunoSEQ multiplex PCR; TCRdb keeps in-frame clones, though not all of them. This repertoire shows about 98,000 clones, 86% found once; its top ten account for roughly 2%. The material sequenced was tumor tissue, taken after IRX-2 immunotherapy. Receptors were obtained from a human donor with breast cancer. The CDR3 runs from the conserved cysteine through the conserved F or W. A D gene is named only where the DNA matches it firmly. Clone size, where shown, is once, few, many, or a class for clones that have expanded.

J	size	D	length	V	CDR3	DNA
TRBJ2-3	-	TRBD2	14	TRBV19	CASTPTSGVDTQYF	TGTGCCAGTACCCCGACTAGCGGGGTTGATACGCAGTATTTT
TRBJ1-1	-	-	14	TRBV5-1	CASGLRGGASEAFF	TGCGCCAGCGGACTAAGGGGGGGCGCGAGTGAAGCTTTCTTT
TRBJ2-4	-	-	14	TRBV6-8	CASSYSNPRDIQYF	TGTGCCAGCAGTTACTCGAACCCTCGGGACATTCAGTACTTC
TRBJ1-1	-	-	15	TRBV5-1	CASSLFQLGVTEAFF	TGCGCCAGCAGCTTGTTCCAGCTTGGGGTCACTGAAGCTTTCTTT
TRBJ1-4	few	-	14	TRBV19	CASSTPPDREKLFF	TGTGCCAGTAGTACACCTCCGGACAGAGAAAAACTGTTTTTT
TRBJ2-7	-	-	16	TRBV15	CATSRDQALYDYEQYF	TGTGCCACCAGCAGAGATCAGGCGCTTTACGACTACGAGCAGTACTTC
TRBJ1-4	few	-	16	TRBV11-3	CASSLEAWGVNEKLFF	TGTGCCAGCAGCTTGGAAGCGTGGGGGGTTAATGAAAAACTGTTTTTT
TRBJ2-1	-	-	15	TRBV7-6	CASSRRTPPYNEQFF	TGTGCCAGCAGCCGTCGTACCCCCCCCTACAATGAGCAGTTCTTC
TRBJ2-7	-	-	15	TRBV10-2	CASSESTGSSYEQYF	TGCGCCAGCAGTGAGTCGACGGGGAGCTCCTACGAGCAGTACTTC
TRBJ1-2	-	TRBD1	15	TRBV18	CASSPRAGTGEGYTF	TGTGCCAGCTCACCCAGAGCCGGGACAGGGGAGGGCTACACCTTC
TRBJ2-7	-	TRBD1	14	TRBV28	CASSSGTETYEQYF	TGTGCCAGCAGTTCCGGGACAGAAACGTACGAGCAGTACTTC
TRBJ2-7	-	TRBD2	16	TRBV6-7	CASSREPGLGSYEQYF	TGTGCCAGCAGTCGTGAACCGGGACTAGGATCCTACGAGCAGTACTTC
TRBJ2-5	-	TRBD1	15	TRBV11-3	CASSPGQGFVETQYF	TGTGCCAGCAGCCCGGGACAGGGGTTCGTCGAGACCCAGTACTTC
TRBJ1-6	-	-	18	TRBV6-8	CASSYSPPTVTFNSPLHF	TGTGCCAGCAGTTACTCACCCCCGACAGTGACCTTTAATTCACCCCTCCACTTT
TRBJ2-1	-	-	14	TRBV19	CASSIGLVGDEQFF	TGTGCCAGTAGTATCGGCCTCGTTGGGGATGAGCAGTTCTTC
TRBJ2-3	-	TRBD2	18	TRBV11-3	CASSLFPSGSLGADTQYF	TGTGCCAGCAGCTTATTCCCTAGCGGGAGCTTGGGGGCAGATACGCAGTATTTT
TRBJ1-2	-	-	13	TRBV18	CASSPTGGNGYTF	TGTGCCAGCTCACCGACGGGAGGCAATGGCTACACCTTC
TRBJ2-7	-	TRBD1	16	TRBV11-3	CASSFSGTGGEYEQYF	TGTGCCAGCAGCTTCTCCGGGACAGGGGGGGAATACGAGCAGTACTTC
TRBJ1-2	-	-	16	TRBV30	CAWSLLLDRPGYGYTF	TGTGCCTGGAGCTTACTGCTCGACAGGCCTGGCTATGGCTACACCTTC
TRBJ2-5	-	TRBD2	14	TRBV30	CAWSQAGGRETQYF	TGTGCCTGGAGTCAAGCGGGAGGGAGGGAGACCCAGTACTTC
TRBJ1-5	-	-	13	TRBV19	CASSVGTSQPQHF	TGTGCCAGTAGTGTCGGGACGAGCCAGCCCCAGCATTTT
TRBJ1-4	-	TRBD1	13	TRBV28	CVSKTGALEKLFF	TGTGTCTCCAAGACAGGGGCCCTTGAAAAACTGTTTTTT
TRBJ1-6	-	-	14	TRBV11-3	CASSFPQGNSPLHF	TGTGCCAGCAGCTTCCCCCAGGGAAATTCACCCCTCCACTTT
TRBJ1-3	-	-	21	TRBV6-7	CASSYPSSETKFSPSGNTIYF	TGTGCCAGCAGTTATCCGTCATCCGAGACAAAATTTAGCCCCTCTGGAAACACCATATATTTT
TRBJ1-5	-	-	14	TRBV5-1	CASSLVRGNQPQHF	TGCGCCAGCAGCTTGGTCCGCGGGAATCAGCCCCAGCATTTT
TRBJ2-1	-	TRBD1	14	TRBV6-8	CASLRQGRFSEQFF	TGTGCCAGCTTGAGACAGGGTCGGTTCAGTGAGCAGTTCTTC
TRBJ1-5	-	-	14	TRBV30	CAWGTSFGNQPQHF	TGTGCCTGGGGGACGTCTTTCGGCAATCAGCCCCAGCATTTT
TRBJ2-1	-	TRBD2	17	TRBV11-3	CASSKTSGGHSYNEQFF	TGTGCCAGCAGCAAAACTAGCGGGGGACACTCCTACAATGAGCAGTTCTTC
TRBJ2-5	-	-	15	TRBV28	CASNNPRGHQETQYF	TGTGCCAGTAACAACCCCCGGGGGCACCAAGAGACCCAGTACTTC
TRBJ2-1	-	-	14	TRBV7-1	CASSLTVSYNEQFF	TGTGCCAGCAGCTTAACCGTCTCCTACAATGAGCAGTTCTTC
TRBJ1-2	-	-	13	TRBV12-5	CASGQVGVYGYTF	TGTGCTAGTGGGCAGGTTGGTGTCTATGGCTACACCTTC
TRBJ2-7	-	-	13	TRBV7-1	CASSSQLSYEQYF	TGTGCCAGCAGCAGCCAGCTATCCTACGAGCAGTACTTC
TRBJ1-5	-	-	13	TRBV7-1	CASSLAHDQPQHF	TGTGCCAGCAGCTTAGCTCACGATCAGCCCCAGCATTTT
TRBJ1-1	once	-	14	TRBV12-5	CASKGGRMNTEAFF	TGTGCCAGCAAGGGGGGAAGGATGAACACTGAAGCTTTCTTT
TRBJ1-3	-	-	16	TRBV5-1	CASSWSSGPIGNTIYF	TGCGCCAGCAGCTGGTCGAGTGGGCCGATTGGAAACACCATATATTTT
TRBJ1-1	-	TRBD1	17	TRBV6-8	CASRAGTGAAKGHEAFF	TGTGCCAGCAGGGCGGGGACAGGGGCCGCGAAGGGACATGAAGCTTTCTTT
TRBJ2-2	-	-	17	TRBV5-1	CASSEGIGFTNTGELFF	TGCGCCAGCAGCGAAGGAATCGGGTTTACGAACACCGGGGAGCTGTTTTTT
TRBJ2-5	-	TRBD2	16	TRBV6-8	CASSGETSGGLETQYF	TGTGCCAGCAGTGGAGAGACTAGCGGGGGGCTGGAGACCCAGTACTTC
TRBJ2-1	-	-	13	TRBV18	CASSPSNYNEQFF	TGTGCCAGCTCACCCTCGAATTACAATGAGCAGTTCTTC
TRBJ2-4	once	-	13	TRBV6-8	CASSLLGGGIQYF	TGTGCCAGCAGTTTATTGGGAGGAGGCATTCAGTACTTC
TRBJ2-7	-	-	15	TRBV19	CASSIDPQVTYEQYF	TGTGCCAGTAGTATAGATCCGCAGGTAACCTACGAGCAGTACTTC
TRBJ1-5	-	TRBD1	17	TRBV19	CASAILTGVMTNQPQHF	TGTGCCAGTGCCATCTTGACAGGGGTCATGACCAATCAGCCCCAGCATTTT
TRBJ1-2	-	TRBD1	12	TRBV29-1	CSVGQGDYGYTF	TGCAGCGTTGGACAGGGAGACTATGGCTACACCTTC
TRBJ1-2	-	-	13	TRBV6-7	CASSYGQNYGYTF	TGTGCCAGCAGTTATGGACAGAACTATGGCTACACCTTC
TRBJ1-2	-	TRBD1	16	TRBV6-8	CASSYGTGRGGDGYTF	TGTGCCAGCAGTTACGGGACAGGGAGGGGAGGTGACGGCTACACCTTC
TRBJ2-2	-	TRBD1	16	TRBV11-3	CASSPGQGVSTGELFF	TGTGCCAGCAGCCCTGGTCAGGGGGTTTCTACCGGGGAGCTGTTTTTT
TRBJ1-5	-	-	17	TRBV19	CASSIRVTAFSNQPQHF	TGTGCCAGTAGTATCCGGGTGACAGCCTTTAGCAATCAGCCCCAGCATTTT
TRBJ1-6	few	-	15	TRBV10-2	CASSERDMYNSPLHF	TGCGCCAGCAGTGAGAGGGACATGTATAATTCACCCCTCCACTTT
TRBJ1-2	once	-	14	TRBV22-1	CASSVRQGYYGYTF	TGTGCCAGCAGTGTAAGACAGGGATACTATGGCTACACCTTC
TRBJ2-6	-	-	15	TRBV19	CASSIGGAGANVLTF	TGTGCCAGTAGTATAGGAGGTGCTGGGGCCAACGTCCTGACTTTC
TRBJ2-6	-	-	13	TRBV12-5	CASARPGANVLTF	TGTGCTAGTGCCCGTCCAGGGGCCAACGTCCTGACTTTC
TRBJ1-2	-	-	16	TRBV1	CASSQGTGQSPYGYTF	TGCGCCAGCAGCCAAGGAACGGGACAGAGCCCTTATGGCTACACCTTC
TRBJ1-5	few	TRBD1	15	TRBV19	CASSIDGQGSRSQHF	TGTGCCAGTAGTATAGACGGACAGGGCTCGCGTTCCCAGCATTTT
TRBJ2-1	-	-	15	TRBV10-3	CAISDALGKYNEQFF	TGTGCCATCAGTGATGCACTCGGAAAGTACAATGAGCAGTTCTTC
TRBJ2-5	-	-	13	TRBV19	CASRSRSTETQYF	TGTGCCAGTAGGTCAAGGTCCACAGAGACCCAGTACTTC
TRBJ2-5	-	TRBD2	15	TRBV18	CASSPLGLAEETQYF	TGTGCCAGCTCACCATTGGGACTAGCGGAAGAGACCCAGTACTTC
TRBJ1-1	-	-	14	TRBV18	CASSPSARTTEAFF	TGTGCCAGCTCACCAAGTGCTAGGACCACTGAAGCTTTCTTT
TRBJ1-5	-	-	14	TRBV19	CASSIDHSNQPQHF	TGTGCCAGTAGTATTGACCATAGCAATCAGCCCCAGCATTTT